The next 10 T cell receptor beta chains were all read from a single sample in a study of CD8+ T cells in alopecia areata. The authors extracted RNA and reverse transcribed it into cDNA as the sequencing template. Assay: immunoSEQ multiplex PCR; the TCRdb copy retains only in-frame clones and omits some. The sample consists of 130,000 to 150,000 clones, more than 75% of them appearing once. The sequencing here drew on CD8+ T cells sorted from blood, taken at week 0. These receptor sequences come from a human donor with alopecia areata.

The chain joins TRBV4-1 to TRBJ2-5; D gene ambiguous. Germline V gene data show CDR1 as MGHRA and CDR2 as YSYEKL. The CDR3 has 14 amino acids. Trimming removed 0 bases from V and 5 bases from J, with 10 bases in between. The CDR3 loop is CASSQEPSGETQYF. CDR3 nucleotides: TGCGCCAGCAGCCAAGAACCTAGTGGGGAGACCCAGTACTTC.

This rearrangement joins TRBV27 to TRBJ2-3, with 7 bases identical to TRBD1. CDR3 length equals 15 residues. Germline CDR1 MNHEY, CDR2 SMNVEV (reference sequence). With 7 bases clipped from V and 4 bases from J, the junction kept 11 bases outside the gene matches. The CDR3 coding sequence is TGTGCCAGCAATGATGGGACAGTTAGCGCAGATACGCAGTATTTT. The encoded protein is CASNDGTVSADTQYF.

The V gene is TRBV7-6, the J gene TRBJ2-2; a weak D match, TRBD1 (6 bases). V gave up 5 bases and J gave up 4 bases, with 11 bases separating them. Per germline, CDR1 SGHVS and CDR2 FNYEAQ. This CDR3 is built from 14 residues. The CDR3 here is CASSIATGTGELFF. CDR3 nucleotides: TGTGCCAGCAGCATCGCGACAGGCACCGGGGAGCTGTTTTTT.

Here the CDR3 reads CASSPSTVVAYEQYF. The CDR3 DNA sequence: TGCGCCAGCAGCCCAAGTACGGTGGTCGCCTACGAGCAGTACTTC. The J gene is TRBJ2-7, the V gene TRBV4-1; D unclear. V was shortened by 4 bases and J by 2 bases, with 15 bases between the two germline ends. Looked up from germline, CDR1 is MGHRA and CDR2 is YSYEKL. This CDR3 region has 15 residues.

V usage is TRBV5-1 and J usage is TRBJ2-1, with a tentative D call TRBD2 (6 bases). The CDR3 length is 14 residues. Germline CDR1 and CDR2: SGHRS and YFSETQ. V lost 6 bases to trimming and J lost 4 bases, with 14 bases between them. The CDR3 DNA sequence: TGCGCCAGCACTGGGGAGGCCCCTTACAATGAGCAGTTCTTC. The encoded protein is CASTGEAPYNEQFF.

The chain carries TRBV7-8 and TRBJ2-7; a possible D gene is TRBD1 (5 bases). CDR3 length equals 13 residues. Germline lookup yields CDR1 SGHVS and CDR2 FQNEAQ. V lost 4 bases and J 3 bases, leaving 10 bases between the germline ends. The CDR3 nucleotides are TGTGCCAGCAGCTCGCAGGGTCACTACGAGCAGTACTTC. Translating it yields CASSSQGHYEQYF.

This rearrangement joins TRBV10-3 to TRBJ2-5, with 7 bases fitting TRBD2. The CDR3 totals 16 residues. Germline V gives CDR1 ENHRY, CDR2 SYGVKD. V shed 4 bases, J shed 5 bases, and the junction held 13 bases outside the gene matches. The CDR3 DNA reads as TGTGCCATCAGTGGAGCCCCTACCCTAGCGGAGGAGACCCAGTACTTC. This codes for CAISGAPTLAEETQYF.

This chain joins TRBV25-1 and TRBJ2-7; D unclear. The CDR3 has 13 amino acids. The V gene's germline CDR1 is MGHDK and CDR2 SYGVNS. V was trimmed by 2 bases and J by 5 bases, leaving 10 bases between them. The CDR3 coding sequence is TGTGCCAGCAGTGAACGGTTGGGCGACGAGCAGTACTTC. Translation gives CASSERLGDEQYF.

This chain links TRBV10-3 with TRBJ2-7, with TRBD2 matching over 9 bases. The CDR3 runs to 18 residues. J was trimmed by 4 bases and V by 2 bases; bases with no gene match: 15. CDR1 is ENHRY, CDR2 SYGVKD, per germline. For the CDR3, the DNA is TGTGCCATCAGTGAGAGGGCGGGAGGGCCAATAGTAAGATACGAGCAGTACTTC. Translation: CAISERAGGPIVRYEQYF.

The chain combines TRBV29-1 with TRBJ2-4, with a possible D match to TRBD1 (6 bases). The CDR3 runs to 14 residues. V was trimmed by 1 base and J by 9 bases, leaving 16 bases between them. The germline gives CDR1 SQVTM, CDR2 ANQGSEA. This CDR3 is CSVEVGGREGIQYF. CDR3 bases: TGCAGCGTTGAAGTAGGGGGACGTGAGGGCATTCAGTACTTC. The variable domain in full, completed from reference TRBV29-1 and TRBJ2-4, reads SAVISQKPSRDICQRGTSLTIQCQVDSQVTMMFWYRQQPGQSLTLIATANQGSEATYESGFVIDKFPISRPNLTFSTLTVSNMSPEDSSIYLCSVEVGGREGIQYFGAGTRLSVL.